This T cell receptor beta chain stems from a study of OX40 agonist ivuxolimab in advanced cancers. Broader study findings: The study found that CD8+ T cells averaged more expanded clones than CD4+.

Here immunoSEQ multiplex PCR was the method, and the copy in TCRdb shows in-frame clones only, minus some. The data show some 140,000 clones, 93% seen once. V dropped 8 bases and J dropped 6 bases, with 20 bases sitting between them. Germline V gene data show CDR1 as MNHEY and CDR2 as SVGAGI. The CDR3 is 14 amino acids. Notes on this clone: The antigen remains unidentified.

The J gene is TRBJ2-7, the V gene TRBV6-5; the D gene is possibly TRBD2 (6 bases). The receptor was isolated from an adult with an advanced solid tumor such as melanoma, head and neck, liver or kidney cancer. The starting material was CD4+ or CD8+ T cells sorted from blood, obtained in a trial of the OX40 agonist ivuxolimab. This CDR3 is CASGRGTVGTEQYF. CDR3 nucleotides: TGTGCCAGCGGAAGAGGGACTGTAGGGACCGAGCAGTACTTC.